The entry below gives a single T cell receptor beta chain sequence along with its context. As handled by the study authors: Amplifying reference gene primers gave estimates of nucleated cell counts. Produced via immunoSEQ multiplex PCR; TCRdb's table is partial and in-frame only. V, J and clone size reflect that table, while D and trimming were determined from the DNA. Of about 170,000 clones in the sample, over 65% were seen once. The data originate from a study of blood T cell repertoires in COVID-19. In the study overall: Specimens from acute and convalescent COVID-19 originated in the United States, Italy and Spain. PBMCs, B-cell-depleted T cells, or T cells provided the cDNA or gDNA that made up the material.

CDR3 length equals 15 residues. Germline V gene sequence: CDR1 MNHEY, CDR2 SVGEGT. The V and J ends lost 7 bases and 2 bases, in that order; junction bases with no gene match: 10. The sample comprised peripheral blood. The chain recombines TRBV6-2 or TRBV6-3 with TRBJ1-1, with 7 nucleotides matching TRBD1. This clonotype was sampled from a man in his sixties with acute or convalescent COVID-19. The CDR3 region is CASTPTGVANTEAFF. The CDR3 bases are TGTGCCAGCACCCCTACAGGGGTTGCCAACACTGAAGCTTTCTTT.